The 22 T cell receptor beta chains below were found in one sample sequenced in a study of STAT3 mutations in large granular lymphocyte leukemia. No antigen has been assigned to these receptors. Study results and limitations: Every T-cell large granular lymphocyte leukemia patient had at least one immunodominant TCR beta clonotype.

Repertoires were generated with immunoSEQ multiplex PCR, while TCRdb's copy carries only in-frame clones and drops some. The table shows fewer than 4,500 clones, with over 50% occurring only once. Sequenced input: peripheral blood mononuclear cells. These receptors came from a male patient in his fifties with T-cell large granular lymphocyte leukemia. Some clones in this sample may be carry-over from other donors' samples.

By share of the sample, this clone is medium-sized. The J gene is TRBJ2-7, the V gene TRBV5-1; D may be TRBD2 (5 bases). The CDR3 runs to 14 residues. Germline loops: CDR1 SGHRS, CDR2 YFSETQ. Trimming left V 0 bases short and J 0 bases short, with 7 bases between. The DNA for the CDR3 is TGCGCCAGCAGCTTGGCGGGGAGCTCCTACGAGCAGTACTTC. This gives the protein CASSLAGSSYEQYF.

As DNA, the CDR3 is TGCGCCACCTCCCATCAGGGCTCCTACAATGAGCAGTTCTTC. Its translation is CATSHQGSYNEQFF. This chain uses TRBV5-1 with TRBJ2-1, with TRBD1 as a possible D gene (5 bases). The germline V gene has CDR1 SGHRS and CDR2 YFSETQ. The V gene lost 9 bases and the J gene lost 0 bases, with 13 bases spanning the gap. CDR3 length equals 14 residues. Based on the CDR3 plus reference TRBV5-1 and TRBJ2-1, the full variable domain is KAGVTQTPRYLIKTRGQQVTLSCSPISGHRSVSWYQQTPGQGLQFLFEYFSETQRNKGNFPGRFSGRQFSNSRSEMNVSTLELGDSALYLCATSHQGSYNEQFFGPGTRLTVL.

CDR3 DNA sequence: TGTGCTTCGAGGATCTTCAACTATGGCTACACCTTC. This encodes CASRIFNYGYTF. The V and J genes are TRBV12-5 and TRBJ1-2; no clear D. Germline V gives CDR1 LGHNT, CDR2 FRNRAP. V was cut by 11 bases and J by 2 bases, with 12 bases left in between. This CDR3 is built from 12 residues. The whole variable domain, filled in from reference TRBV12-5 and TRBJ1-2, reads DARVTQTPRHKVTEMGQEVTMRCQPILGHNTVFWYRQTMMQGLELLAYFRNRAPLDDSGMPKDRFSAEMPDATLATLKIQPSEPRDSAVYFCASRIFNYGYTFGSGTRLTVV.

This clone occurred a few times. The chain couples TRBV30 to TRBJ2-3; D unclear. Trimming removed 5 bases at V and 4 bases at J, with 7 bases between. Germline CDR1 is GTSNPN and CDR2 is SVGIG (reference sequence). CDR3 length: 11 amino acids. The CDR3 DNA reads as TGTGCCTGGGAACGCGCAGATACGCAGTATTTT. Protein: CAWERADTQYF.

This clone was seen more than once but under ten times. The rearrangement joins TRBV4-1 to TRBJ2-7; 8 bases are shared with TRBD1. The CDR3 is 16 residues long. Germline V gene data show CDR1 as MGHRA and CDR2 as YSYEKL. V lost 1 base to trimming and J lost 1 base; unmatched junction nucleotides: 6. The CDR3 coding sequence is TGCGCCAGCAGCCAAGCCCGGACAGGGACATCCTACGAGCAGTACTTC. This translates into CASSQARTGTSYEQYF.

The J gene is TRBJ1-2, the V gene TRBV6-6; no reliable D call. CDR1 and CDR2 (germline): MNHNY, SVGAGI (reference sequence). The CDR3 is made up of 11 amino acids. Between the trimmed V and J ends, which lost 7 bases and 7 bases, there was a span of 10 bases. Here the CDR3 reads CASTLGGGYTF. DNA for the CDR3: TGTGCCAGCACCCTGGGAGGTGGCTACACCTTC.

This clone was seen once. The chain employs TRBV5-6 and TRBJ1-4; D ambiguous. CDR3 length: 14 residues. V was cut by 2 bases and J by 0 bases, with 5 bases left in between. CDR1 and CDR2 from the germline V gene are SGHDT and YYEEEE. The CDR3 reads CASSLLATNEKLFF. CDR3 sequence (DNA): TGTGCCAGCAGCTTACTCGCAACTAATGAAAAACTGTTTTTT.

The V and J genes are TRBV2 and TRBJ2-1; 11 positions match TRBD1. From germline, CDR1 is SNHLY and CDR2 FYNNEI. CDR3 length: 14 amino acids. J gave up 7 bases and V 6 bases, and 5 bases lay outside the gene matches. The CDR3 sequence is CASRRGQGGNEQFF. The CDR3 region has the DNA TGTGCCAGCAGGAGGGGACAGGGGGGGAATGAGCAGTTCTTC.

The CDR3 DNA follows: TGCGCCAGCAGCGGAGGGACACGCGAGCAGTACTTC. Translating it yields CASSGGTREQYF. The rearrangement uses TRBV5-1 and TRBJ2-7; either TRBD1 or TRBD2 may supply D (6 bases each). V was clipped by 4 bases and J by 6 bases, with 11 bases between them. The germline CDR1 and CDR2 sequences are SGHRS and YFSETQ. The CDR3 extends over 12 amino acids.

The chain uses TRBV6-5 and TRBJ2-3; perhaps TRBD1 as D (6 bases). V was clipped by 5 bases and J by 6 bases, with 18 bases between them. This CDR3 is 15 amino acids long. Germline CDR1 reads MNHEY; CDR2 reads SVGAGI. CDR3 coding DNA: TGTGCCAGCAGTACCCGGACAGCCTCACGCGATACGCAGTATTTT. This translates into CASSTRTASRDTQYF.

The chain has TRBV29-1 and TRBJ2-1; 7 nucleotides line up with TRBD2. The germline V gene has CDR1 SQVTM and CDR2 ANQGSEA. The CDR3 has 12 amino acids. V gave up 7 bases and J gave up 7 bases; unmatched junction bases: 7. The chain's CDR3 is CSGSGGDNEQFF. CDR3 coding DNA: TGCAGCGGCTCGGGGGGTGATAATGAGCAGTTCTTC.

J is TRBJ2-1 and V is TRBV7-3; 11 positions match TRBD2. The CDR3 covers 14 residues. Germline CDR1 and CDR2: SGHTA and FQGTGA. V lost 4 bases, J lost 8 bases, and 4 bases stayed unmatched. CDR3: CASSSGLAVDEQFF. The CDR3 DNA sequence: TGTGCCAGCAGCTCGGGACTAGCGGTAGATGAGCAGTTCTTC.

This clone was recorded a few times. The chain carries TRBV30 and TRBJ2-7; D call uncertain. This CDR3 is built from 13 residues. Trimming cost V 2 bases and J 2 bases, with 10 bases left between them. CDR1 GTSNPN and CDR2 SVGIG come from the germline V gene (reference sequence). CDR3 nucleotides: TGTGCCTGGAGTCCTACTGGACCCTACGAGCAGTACTTC. Translation gives CAWSPTGPYEQYF.

The CDR3 protein is CASSALGFHEQFF. The DNA for the CDR3 is TGTGCCAGCAGTGCTCTGGGTTTTCATGAGCAGTTCTTC. V gene TRBV25-1 combines with J gene TRBJ2-1; unclear D gene. This CDR3 has 13 residues. From germline, CDR1 is MGHDK and CDR2 SYGVNS. Deletions cut 4 bases from V and 8 bases from J, with 12 bases between. Drawing the rest from reference TRBV25-1 and TRBJ2-1, the complete variable domain is EADIYQTPRYLVIGTGKKITLECSQTMGHDKMYWYQQDPGMELHLIHYSYGVNSTEKGDLSSESTVSRIRTEHFPLTLESARPSHTSQYLCASSALGFHEQFFGPGTRLTVL.

The chain is built from TRBV7-9 and TRBJ1-1; the D gene is possibly TRBD1 (6 bases). The CDR3 sequence is 15 residues long. Trimming removed 7 bases from V and 1 base from J, with 16 bases in between. Germline V gene data show CDR1 as SEHNR and CDR2 as FQNEAQ (reference sequence). The CDR3 sequence: CASNLGPGQNTEAFF. The CDR3 DNA follows: TGTGCCAGCAACCTTGGCCCGGGACAGAACACTGAAGCTTTCTTT.

This clone has only a few counts. The J gene is TRBJ2-3, the V gene TRBV6-1, with D unresolved. The CDR3 contains 11 residues. V lost 6 bases to trimming and J lost 6 bases, with 7 bases between them. Looked up from germline, CDR1 is MNHNS and CDR2 is SASEGT. In DNA, the CDR3 is TGTGCCAGCAGAGTAGGGGATACGCAGTATTTT. Translating it yields CASRVGDTQYF.

The rearrangement links TRBV10-3 to TRBJ1-4; a possible D gene is TRBD1 (6 bases). Germline V lookup: CDR1 ENHRY, CDR2 SYGVKD. V gave up 2 bases and J gave up 8 bases, with 9 bases separating them. The CDR3 is 13 residues long. CDR3 sequence: CAISEAGAEKLFF. The CDR3 DNA sequence: TGTGCCATCAGTGAGGCAGGGGCGGAAAAACTGTTTTTT.

This clone has only a few counts. The chain combines TRBV21-1 with TRBJ1-5. TRBV21-1 has pseudogene status. The CDR3 extends over 13 amino acids. The CDR3 DNA sequence: TGTGCCAGCAGCGTACAGGGAGGTAGACCCCAGCATTTT. This codes for CASSVQGGRPQHF.

V and J are TRBV5-4 and TRBJ2-7, with no clear D. From germline, CDR1 is SGHNT and CDR2 YYREEE (reference sequence). The CDR3 sequence is 13 residues long. V gave up 2 bases and J gave up 6 bases, with 12 bases separating them. CDR3 sequence reads: CASSFRQIGEQYF. The CDR3 DNA follows: TGTGCCAGCAGCTTTCGACAAATCGGCGAGCAGTACTTC.

This chain joins TRBV27 and TRBJ1-5; a weak D match, TRBD1 (6 bases). CDR1 is MNHEY, CDR2 SMNVEV, per germline (reference sequence). With 5 bases removed from V and 0 bases from J, the gap between germline ends came to 14 bases. This CDR3 is built from 16 residues. CDR3 loop: CASSPSGTNSNQPQHF. In nucleotides, the CDR3 is TGTGCCAGCAGTCCGTCCGGGACAAATAGCAATCAGCCCCAGCATTTT.

The chain combines TRBV4-2 with TRBJ2-1; possibly TRBD1 for D (5 bases). The V and J ends lost 4 bases and 7 bases respectively, with 17 bases between them. The length of the CDR3 is 15 residues. Germline-derived CDR1 and CDR2 are LGHNA and YNFKEQ. In nucleotides, the CDR3 is TGTGCCAGCAGCCCGCCGTATGCAGGGTTTAATGAGCAGTTCTTC. The encoded protein is CASSPPYAGFNEQFF.

This sequence joins TRBV6-6 and TRBJ2-1; the D is unclear. Germline V gives CDR1 MNHNY, CDR2 SVGAGI (reference sequence). The V end was cut by 7 bases, the J end by 8 bases, with 18 bases between. The CDR3 contains 14 residues. The CDR3 spells CASTSTDLTHEQFF. The CDR3 nucleotides read TGTGCCAGCACGTCAACGGACCTTACACATGAGCAGTTCTTC.